Listed below are T cell receptor beta chains from one sample, sequenced in a study of blood T cell repertoires in COVID-19. Using immunoSEQ multiplex PCR, the repertoire was profiled, and TCRdb retains in-frame clones only, with some absent. The data show about 250,000 clones, about 80% seen once. Sequenced: peripheral blood. The receptors stem from a man older than 75 with acute or convalescent COVID-19. Both conserved end residues are part of each CDR3. A D gene is named only where the DNA matches it firmly. Size values are once, few and many counts, or a class for expanded clones, and some rows have none.

TRBJ2-7	22	-	TRBV13	TRBD2	TGTGCCAGCAGCTCCAACACCCCCCAGGGTAGCGGGGGGCCCATTTACTCCTACGAGCAGTACTTC	CASSSNTPQGSGGPIYSYEQYF
TRBJ1-5	12	-	TRBV29-1	-	TGCAGCGCCCGCAAGGGGGATCAGCCCCAGCATTTT	CSARKGDQPQHF
TRBJ2-5	15	-	TRBV14	-	TGTGCCAGCAGCCAAGAAGTGCGATTCGGAGAGACCCAGTACTTC	CASSQEVRFGETQYF
TRBJ2-5	17	-	TRBV6-2/TRBV6-3	TRBD1	TGTGCCAGCAGTCACCCGGGACAGGGGGCCTGGGGAGAGACCCAGTACTTC	CASSHPGQGAWGETQYF
TRBJ1-5	17	-	TRBV15	TRBD1	TGTGCCACCAGCAGCCCCTCGACAGGGTTTGACAATCAGCCCCAGCATTTT	CATSSPSTGFDNQPQHF
TRBJ1-1	11	-	TRBV30	-	TGTGCCTGGAGTCTTCACACTGAAGCTTTCTTT	CAWSLHTEAFF
TRBJ2-4	15	-	TRBV28	-	TGTGCCAGCAGTCCGAGGACTATAGCCAAAAACATTCAGTACTTC	CASSPRTIAKNIQYF
TRBJ1-2	13	-	TRBV25-1	-	TGTGCCAGCAGCGGAGGGACGGTTCACGGCTACACCTTC	CASSGGTVHGYTF
TRBJ2-1	16	-	TRBV21-1	-	TGTGCCAGCAGCAAAGCACTAGGATCCCCCCACAATGAGCAGTTCTTC	CASSKALGSPHNEQFF
TRBJ1-1	15	-	TRBV19	-	TGTGCCAGTAGTTCTTTTGGGGCTTGGAACACTGAAGCTTTCTTT	CASSSFGAWNTEAFF
TRBJ2-2	13	-	TRBV19	-	TGTGCCAGTAGTATAACAGACACCGGGGAGCTGTTTTTT	CASSITDTGELFF
TRBJ2-3	16	-	TRBV14	-	TGTGCCAGCAGTCCCCGGGGGGCCCTTAACACAGATACGCAGTATTTT	CASSPRGALNTDTQYF
TRBJ1-5	15	-	TRBV7-2	-	TGTGCCAGCAGCTCAAGAGCTGGGGGCTGGCAGCCCCAGCATTTT	CASSSRAGGWQPQHF
TRBJ2-1	12	-	TRBV24-1	-	TGTGCCACCAGTGATCTATTAAAGGAGCAGTTCTTC	CATSDLLKEQFF
TRBJ2-2	15	-	TRBV28	-	TGTGCCAGCAGTTTAATATCCTTGAACACCGGGGAGCTGTTTTTT	CASSLISLNTGELFF
TRBJ2-7	14	-	TRBV7-2	-	TGTGCCAGCAGCTTTAGTAGAGGGAGATACGAGCAGTACTTC	CASSFSRGRYEQYF
TRBJ1-5	15	-	TRBV30	TRBD1	TGTGCCTGGAGTGGACAGGGGGCTAGCAATCAGCCCCAGCATTTT	CAWSGQGASNQPQHF
TRBJ2-2	13	-	TRBV18	TRBD1	TGTGCCAGCTCACGACAGGGAAGCGGGGAGCTGTTTTTT	CASSRQGSGELFF
TRBJ2-7	13	once	TRBV29-1	-	TGCAGCGTTGAAGGAGTGGGGGGTTACGAGCAGTACTTC	CSVEGVGGYEQYF
TRBJ2-1	13	once	TRBV24-1	TRBD2	TGTGCCACCAGAGGGACTAGCGGGAGTGAGCAGTTCTTC	CATRGTSGSEQFF
TRBJ2-7	13	-	TRBV5-1	-	TGCGCCAGCAGTCCCGGGAACTCCTACGAGCAGTACTTC	CASSPGNSYEQYF
TRBJ1-2	12	-	TRBV19	-	TGTGCCAGTACCGACAGAAACTATGGCTACACCTTC	CASTDRNYGYTF
TRBJ2-1	13	-	TRBV7-9	TRBD2	TGTGCCAGCAGCTTAGGACTAGCGGGGGATAAGTTCTTC	CASSLGLAGDKFF
TRBJ2-4	17	-	TRBV15	-	TGTGCCACCAGCAGAGTGACAGGCGGCAAAGCCAAAAACATTCAGTACTTC	CATSRVTGGKAKNIQYF
TRBJ2-2	12	-	TRBV28	-	TGTGCCAGCAGTTTGAGCACCGGGGAGCTGTTTTTT	CASSLSTGELFF
TRBJ2-3	15	-	TRBV5-1	TRBD2	TGCGCCAGCAGCAGGCTGGCGGGGGGGGCAGATACGCAGTATTTT	CASSRLAGGADTQYF
TRBJ1-4	15	-	TRBV19	-	TGTGCCAGTAGCTCTTCCGGGGTGTCTAATGAAAAACTGTTTTTT	CASSSSGVSNEKLFF
TRBJ2-5	14	-	TRBV19	-	TGTGCCAGTAGTATGATCGGGGTCGGAGAGACCCAGTACTTC	CASSMIGVGETQYF
TRBJ2-4	18	-	TRBV7-2	TRBD1	TGTGCCAGCAGCCTGGTCATTGTAGGGGGCCCGGCCAAAAACATTCAGTACTTC	CASSLVIVGGPAKNIQYF
TRBJ2-3	15	-	TRBV5-5	-	TGTGCCAGCAGCCCCTGGGACTCTAGCACAGATACGCAGTATTTT	CASSPWDSSTDTQYF
TRBJ1-1	14	-	TRBV2	-	TGTGCCAGCAGTGAATCGGGGTGGAACACTGAAGCTTTCTTT	CASSESGWNTEAFF
TRBJ1-2	18	-	TRBV4-2	-	TGTGCCAGCAGTCAAAGATCGAGACAGAGCAGGGGAAACTATGGCTACACCTTC	CASSQRSRQSRGNYGYTF
TRBJ2-3	16	once	TRBV19	-	TGTGCCAGTAGTACAACAGGGGGGGCCTTTGTAGATACGCAGTATTTT	CASSTTGGAFVDTQYF
TRBJ2-5	15	-	TRBV27	TRBD1	TGTGCCAGCAGTTTCGCCGGGACAGCGAGGGAGACCCAGTACTTC	CASSFAGTARETQYF
TRBJ2-2	14	few	TRBV28	-	TGTGCCAGCCGAAAACAGGGTTCCACCGGGGAGCTGTTTTTT	CASRKQGSTGELFF
TRBJ2-7	16	-	TRBV15	TRBD1	TGTGCCACCAGCAGATCTGGGACAGGGGGCAGATACGAGCAGTACTTC	CATSRSGTGGRYEQYF
TRBJ1-1	14	-	TRBV6-5	-	TGTGCCAGCAGTTACTCGAGAGAGAACACTGAAGCTTTCTTT	CASSYSRENTEAFF
TRBJ1-1	14	few	TRBV5-1	-	TGCGCCAGCTACCCGGGAGGGGTAAGGACTGAAGCTTTCTTT	CASYPGGVRTEAFF
TRBJ1-1	14	-	TRBV3-1/TRBV3-2	-	TGTGCCAGCAGGGGCAGTCGCATGAACACTGAAGCTTTCTTT	CASRGSRMNTEAFF
TRBJ2-1	17	once	TRBV18	TRBD2	TGTGCCAGCTCACTATCGGGGGGAGGGCCCTCCTACAATGAGCAGTTCTTC	CASSLSGGGPSYNEQFF
TRBJ1-5	15	-	TRBV15	TRBD1	TGTGCCACCATCGAGGGACAGGGGTTGATAAAGCCCCAGCATTTT	CATIEGQGLIKPQHF
TRBJ2-7	14	-	TRBV30	-	TGTGCCTGGAGACCCCCCACTTATACCTACGAGCAGTACTTC	CAWRPPTYTYEQYF
TRBJ1-2	11	-	TRBV9	-	TGTGCCAGCAGCGCAAACTATGGCTACACCTTC	CASSANYGYTF
TRBJ2-3	15	-	TRBV5-1	-	TGCGCCAGCGCAGTAGGCAGGGGAATGACAGATACGCAGTATTTT	CASAVGRGMTDTQYF
TRBJ1-1	13	-	TRBV11-1	-	TGTGCCAGCAGCTTAGTACCGGAGACTGAAGCTTTCTTT	CASSLVPETEAFF
TRBJ1-5	16	-	TRBV28	-	TGTGCCAGCAGTCCCCGACCTGCGGGTAGCAATCAGCCCCAGCATTTT	CASSPRPAGSNQPQHF
TRBJ1-1	14	-	TRBV12-5	TRBD1	TGTGCTAGTGGTTTGGGGGCAGGGGGCACTGAAGCTTTCTTT	CASGLGAGGTEAFF
TRBJ1-2	16	few	TRBV28	-	TGTGCCAGCATCGATCATTCCCACAGTAGGGGCTATGGCTACACCTTC	CASIDHSHSRGYGYTF
TRBJ1-5	15	-	TRBV6-1	TRBD1	TGTGCCAGCAGTGAATATGGGACAGTGATCGGGCCCCAGCATTTT	CASSEYGTVIGPQHF
TRBJ2-3	15	-	TRBV4-1	TRBD1	TGCGCCAGCAGCCCGGACAGGGCAAGAACAGATACGCAGTATTTT	CASSPDRARTDTQYF
TRBJ2-1	11	-	TRBV9	-	TGTGCCAGCAGCGTAGCAGGTGAGCAGTTCTTC	CASSVAGEQFF
TRBJ1-2	15	-	TRBV9	TRBD1	TGTGCCAGCAGCGTAGGGGGACAGGGTAATGTTGGCTACACCTTC	CASSVGGQGNVGYTF
TRBJ2-7	15	-	TRBV5-6	TRBD1	TGTGCCAGCAGCTTGGAAGGGGGCATCCCTGTCGAGCAGTACTTC	CASSLEGGIPVEQYF
TRBJ1-5	15	-	TRBV28	-	TGTGCCAGCAGTCCGGGGGGTGGCCGCAATCAGCCCCAGCATTTT	CASSPGGGRNQPQHF
TRBJ1-2	12	few	TRBV2	-	TGTGCCAGCAACCCGGCTAACTATGGCTACACCTTC	CASNPANYGYTF
TRBJ2-7	18	-	TRBV7-8	TRBD1	TGTGCCAGCGCCGTTCGGGACAGCTTGATGCCATATTCCTACGAGCAGTACTTC	CASAVRDSLMPYSYEQYF
TRBJ2-1	14	-	TRBV20-1	TRBD2	TGCAGTGCTAGTGGACTAGCGGGGGTTTATGAGCAGTTCTTC	CSASGLAGVYEQFF
TRBJ1-2	11	-	TRBV14	-	TGTGCCAGCAGCCACGGGAATGGCTACACCTTC	CASSHGNGYTF
TRBJ2-7	15	-	TRBV5-1	-	TGCGCCAGCAGCCAGGAGGCAGGGGGGCCCTACGAGCAGTACTTC	CASSQEAGGPYEQYF
TRBJ2-2	15	once	TRBV5-4	TRBD2	TGTGCCAGCAGCTTGGTATGGGGGGGCACCGGGGAGCTGTTTTTT	CASSLVWGGTGELFF